One sample yielded the 7 T cell receptor beta chains listed below, sequenced in a study of control samples from healthy donors and cancer patients. Only in-frame clones appear in the TCRdb table, and some are missing; sequencing was by immunoSEQ multiplex PCR. The repertoire holds around 71,000 clones, with more than 70% as singletons. Material for sequencing was PBMCs. Receptor source: a woman aged 45-59 years with head and neck cancer.

In its sample, this clone was seen a few times. The V call is TRBV5-1, the J call TRBJ1-1, with a tentative D call TRBD1 (5 bases). From germline, CDR1 is SGHRS and CDR2 YFSETQ. The ends were cut back, 4 bases at V and 3 bases at J, with 10 bases in the middle. This CDR3 contains 13 residues. The CDR3 DNA reads TGCGCCAGCAGCCGAGGGGCGGACACTGAAGCTTTCTTT. This codes for CASSRGADTEAFF.

V usage is TRBV5-4 and J usage is TRBJ2-3, with D hard to call. V dropped 1 base and J dropped 0 bases, with 3 bases sitting between them. The length of the CDR3 is 13 residues. The germline V gene has CDR1 SGHNT and CDR2 YYREEE (reference sequence). The DNA for the CDR3 is TGTGCCAGCAGCTTGTGGAGCACAGATACGCAGTATTTT. It yields the protein CASSLWSTDTQYF.

The gene calls are TRBV6-5 and TRBJ1-2, with a tentative D call TRBD1 (5 bases). The CDR3 loop spans 14 amino acids. Germline V lookup: CDR1 MNHEY, CDR2 SVGAGI. Between the trimmed V and J ends, which lost 7 bases and 6 bases, there was a span of 18 bases. The CDR3 region has the DNA TGTGCCAGCACCAGATGGGCGGGGGGGGATGGCTACACCTTC. Residues: CASTRWAGGDGYTF.

The chain employs TRBV18 and TRBJ2-1; 13 bases fit TRBD2. Looked up from germline, CDR1 is KGHSH and CDR2 is LQKENI. V gave up 3 bases and J gave up 10 bases; unmatched junction bases: 3. The CDR3 sequence is 14 residues long. Here the CDR3 reads CASSPTGLAGEQFF. The DNA for the CDR3 is TGTGCCAGCTCACCGACGGGACTAGCGGGGGAGCAGTTCTTC.

About this clone itself: Other nucleotide sequences from this sample produce the same CDR3. The chain carries TRBV2 and TRBJ2-3, with 8 nucleotides matching TRBD2. Germline V gene sequence: CDR1 SNHLY, CDR2 FYNNEI. V was pared by 7 bases and J by 6 bases, with 9 bases of the junction left unmatched. The CDR3 loop spans 14 amino acids. The CDR3 DNA sequence: TGTGCCAGCAACCGGGAGGGGGGGGCGGATACGCAGTATTTT. Translated: CASNREGGADTQYF.

This clone was picked up one time. Germline is not matched at one junction end, which may reflect a read error. V is TRBV6-2 or TRBV6-3 and J is TRBJ1-2, with D unresolved. The CDR3 length is 14 residues. In germline, CDR1 is MNHEY, CDR2 SVGEGT. CDR3 nucleotide sequence: TGTGCCAGCAATTACGGCGGTCAGGACTATGGCTACACCTTC. It yields the protein CASNYGGQDYGYTF.

This chain uses TRBV15 with TRBJ2-1, with a possible D match to TRBD1 (6 bases). CDR3 length: 12 amino acids. Germline CDR1 and CDR2: LNHNV and YYDKDF (reference sequence). Trimming cost V 0 bases and J 10 bases, with 7 bases left between them. The CDR3 here is CATSRDRGEQFF. The CDR3 DNA sequence: TGTGCCACCAGCAGAGATAGGGGGGAGCAGTTCTTC.